Included here is one T cell receptor beta chain sequence, with context. These data originate in a study of liver allograft versus peripheral blood T cells. Study background: Transplanted livers and recipients' peripheral blood had their T cell receptor repertoires compared.

TCRdb recomputed calls from the reads with MiXCR, one row per CDR3 protein. The sample carries about 6,000 distinct CDR3 sequences, roughly 15% recorded once. This CDR3 has 16 amino acids. Germline CDR1 MDHEN, CDR2 SYDVKM. Trimming cost V 6 bases and J 3 bases; bases outside gene matches: 11. The TCR comes from a human patient who had a liver transplant. The graft donor may be the source of some T cells. The chain couples TRBV28 to TRBJ2-4; 7 bases agree with TRBD1. The CDR3 region has the DNA TGTGCCAGCAGGACGACAGGGCGTGAAGGCAAAAACATTCAGTACTTC. Its translation is CASRTTGREGKNIQYF.